The 26 T cell receptor beta chains reported below all come from one sample, sequenced in a study of blood T cell repertoires in COVID-19. TCRdb's table, derived via immunoSEQ multiplex PCR, lists solely in-frame clones and lacks some. The profile covers roughly 160,000 clones, with roughly four fifths appearing a single time and around 9.9% taken by the ten largest. The sequenced sample was peripheral blood. The receptors derive from a man aged 70-80 years with active or convalescent COVID-19.

The chain combines TRBV24-1 with TRBJ2-2, with 7 nucleotides matching TRBD1. CDR3 size: 14 residues. The germline V gene encodes CDR1 KGHDR and CDR2 SFDVKD. The CDR3 protein is CASQGSSNTGELFF. CDR3 nucleotide sequence: TGTGCTTCACAGGGGTCATCGAACACCGGGGAGCTGTTTTTT.

V usage is TRBV25-1 and J usage is TRBJ1-2, with D unresolved. The CDR3 loop spans 12 amino acids. Trimming removed 8 bases from V and 8 bases from J, with 15 bases in between. The germline V gene encodes CDR1 MGHDK and CDR2 SYGVNS. The CDR3 sequence: CASRPGTGGYTF. The CDR3 DNA follows: TGTGCCAGCCGCCCGGGAACGGGGGGCTACACCTTC.

This clone has a handful of counts. The genes are TRBV3-1 (or the pseudogene TRBV3-2) and TRBJ2-2; weak D call: TRBD1 (6 bases). In germline, CDR1 is LGHDT, CDR2 YNNKEL (reference sequence). V was pared by 3 bases and J by 6 bases, with 8 bases between. The CDR3 spans 13 residues. CDR3 protein: CASSHRGPGELFF. CDR3 DNA sequence: TGTGCCAGCAGCCACAGGGGTCCCGGGGAGCTGTTTTTT.

The chain joins TRBV19 to TRBJ1-6; TRBD1 is a possible D gene (6 bases). Deletions cut 8 bases from V and 3 bases from J, with 11 bases between. The CDR3 covers 14 residues. From germline, CDR1 is LNHDA and CDR2 SQIVND (reference sequence). The CDR3 DNA reads TGTGCCAGTGGCGCAGGGGACTATAATTCACCCCTCCACTTT. As protein: CASGAGDYNSPLHF. Filled out from reference TRBV19 and TRBJ1-6, the complete variable domain reads DGGITQSPKYLFRKEGQNVTLSCEQNLNHDAMYWYRQDPGQGLRLIYYSQIVNDFQKGDIAEGYSVSREKKESFPLTVTSAQKNPTAFYLCASGAGDYNSPLHFGNGTRLTVT.

This clone was seen only a few times. The chain joins TRBV7-8 to TRBJ1-2; 9 positions match TRBD1. There are 17 residues in the CDR3. In germline, CDR1 is SGHVS, CDR2 FQNEAQ. V gave up 2 bases and J gave up 2 bases; unmatched junction bases: 9. The CDR3 bases are TGTGCCAGCAGCTTAATTAGAGGACAGGGGAAAAACTATGGCTACACCTTC. This encodes CASSLIRGQGKNYGYTF.

The chain couples TRBV5-1 to TRBJ2-2, with 7 bases identical to TRBD1. The CDR3 runs to 14 residues. The germline CDR1 and CDR2 sequences are SGHRS and YFSETQ. The J segment lost 4 bases and the V segment lost 3 bases, leaving 3 bases of the junction unmatched. CDR3 protein: CASSSGQATGELFF. The CDR3 DNA reads TGCGCCAGCAGCTCCGGACAGGCCACCGGGGAGCTGTTTTTT.

The chain has TRBV3-1 (or the pseudogene TRBV3-2) and TRBJ2-7; maybe TRBD2 (6 bases). Trimming pared 0 bases from V and 5 bases from J, leaving 17 bases between. The CDR3 extends over 16 amino acids. The germline V gene encodes CDR1 LGHDT and CDR2 YNNKEL (reference sequence). CDR3 DNA sequence: TGTGCCAGCAGCCAAGAGGTACCGGGGGTGGGTCACGAGCAGTACTTC. It codes for CASSQEVPGVGHEQYF.

This chain joins TRBV7-2 and TRBJ1-2; D not resolved. This CDR3 has 14 residues. CDR1 is SGHTA and CDR2 is FQGNSA in the germline V gene. Trimming removed 5 bases at V and 1 base at J, with 11 bases between. This CDR3 reads CASSGGGNNYGYTF. Here the CDR3 DNA reads TGTGCCAGCAGCGGAGGTGGCAATAACTATGGCTACACCTTC.

The gene calls are TRBV7-9 and TRBJ2-5, with 8 bases identical to TRBD2. In germline, CDR1 is SEHNR, CDR2 FQNEAQ (reference sequence). The CDR3 is 17 amino acids. After removal of 5 bases from V and 4 bases from J, the junction contained 15 bases not matched to a gene. The chain's CDR3 is CASSPGGASGRGETQYF. CDR3 bases: TGTGCCAGCAGCCCCGGCGGGGCCAGCGGGAGAGGAGAGACCCAGTACTTC. Full variable domain (remainder filled in from reference TRBV7-9 and TRBJ2-5): DTGVSQNPRHKITKRGQNVTFRCDPISEHNRLYWYRQTLGQGPEFLTYFQNEAQLEKSRLLSDRFSAERPKGSFSTLEIQRTEQGDSAMYLCASSPGGASGRGETQYFGPGTRLLVL.

The chain recombines TRBV3-1 (or the pseudogene TRBV3-2) with TRBJ1-6, with a possible D match to TRBD1 (5 bases). This CDR3 has 15 residues. Looked up from germline, CDR1 is LGHDT and CDR2 is YNNKEL (reference sequence). V was clipped by 2 bases and J by 9 bases, with 14 bases between them. DNA of the CDR3: TGTGCCAGCAGCCAAAATCGGGGGTATCGTTCACCCCTCCACTTT. Its translation: CASSQNRGYRSPLHF.

The rearrangement uses TRBV28 and TRBJ2-1; 11 bases fit TRBD1. V lost 4 bases and J lost 5; bases outside the gene matches: 7. Per the germline V gene, CDR1 is MDHEN and CDR2 is SYDVKM. This CDR3 has 16 amino acids. The CDR3 here is CASSSWTGGRNNEQFF. The CDR3 DNA sequence: TGTGCCAGCAGTTCGTGGACAGGGGGCAGGAACAATGAGCAGTTCTTC.

The chain is built from TRBV3-1 (or the pseudogene TRBV3-2) and TRBJ2-1; D unclear. The CDR3 runs to 15 residues. Germline V CDR1 and CDR2: LGHDT, YNNKEL (reference sequence). Trimming left V 0 bases short and J 4 bases short, with 10 bases between. The CDR3 DNA is TGTGCCAGCAGCCAAGATCTCACTGCGTACAATGAGCAGTTCTTC. Amino acid sequence: CASSQDLTAYNEQFF.

The table lists this clone with a few counts. The chain is built from TRBV7-8 and TRBJ1-2; 10 nucleotides match TRBD1. In germline, CDR1 is SGHVS, CDR2 FQNEAQ. The CDR3 runs 15 residues. Trimming took 3 bases from V and 3 from J; bases not matched to a gene: 4. The CDR3 spells CASSLTGGAYYGYTF. DNA of the CDR3: TGTGCCAGCAGCTTGACAGGGGGCGCTTACTATGGCTACACCTTC.

The chain couples TRBV2 to TRBJ2-5; TRBD1 agrees at 9 bases. The CDR3 spans 14 residues. From germline, CDR1 is SNHLY and CDR2 FYNNEI. V gave up 1 base and J gave up 5 bases; unmatched junction bases: 2. CDR3 nucleotide sequence: TGTGCCAGCAGTGAAGACAGGGGGCGGGAGACCCAGTACTTC. Translating it yields CASSEDRGRETQYF. The entire variable domain, with the rest obtained from reference TRBV2 and TRBJ2-5, is as follows: EPEVTQTPSHQVTQMGQEVILRCVPISNHLYFYWYRQILGQKVEFLVSFYNNEISEKSEIFDDQFSVERPDGSNFTLKIRSTKLEDSAMYFCASSEDRGRETQYFGPGTRLLVL.

The chain joins TRBV19 to TRBJ1-1; D gene unclear. V dropped 7 bases and J dropped 2 bases, with 17 bases sitting between them. Germline CDR1 and CDR2: LNHDA and SQIVND (reference sequence). The CDR3 runs to 15 residues. The CDR3 nucleotides read TGTGCCAGTACCCAACATGAAAATCTTAACACTGAAGCTTTCTTT. Translated: CASTQHENLNTEAFF. Drawing the rest from reference TRBV19 and TRBJ1-1, the complete variable domain is DGGITQSPKYLFRKEGQNVTLSCEQNLNHDAMYWYRQDPGQGLRLIYYSQIVNDFQKGDIAEGYSVSREKKESFPLTVTSAQKNPTAFYLCASTQHENLNTEAFFGQGTRLTVV.

This clone was seen a few times. The chain combines TRBV7-9 with TRBJ1-2, with 7 nucleotides matching TRBD1. This CDR3 region has 13 residues. V shed 3 bases and J 5 bases; nucleotides not matched to a gene: 3. The germline gives CDR1 SEHNR, CDR2 FQNEAQ (reference sequence). The CDR3 sequence: CASSFGTAYGYTF. The CDR3 DNA reads as TGTGCCAGCAGCTTCGGGACAGCTTATGGCTACACCTTC.

The gene calls are TRBV4-3 and TRBJ2-7; 7 bases map to TRBD2. V lost 4 bases, J lost 0 bases, and 3 bases stayed unmatched. The length of the CDR3 is 14 residues. CDR1 LGHNA and CDR2 YSLEER come from the germline V gene. CDR3 bases: TGCGCCAGCAGCCCCCTAGCGGCCTCCTACGAGCAGTACTTC. Residues: CASSPLAASYEQYF.

This chain uses TRBV2 with TRBJ1-5; 7 bases align to TRBD1. Per the germline V gene, CDR1 is SNHLY and CDR2 is FYNNEI. V lost 2 bases to trimming and J lost 3 bases; unmatched junction nucleotides: 7. This CDR3 contains 16 residues. CDR3 sequence: CASSEWDSPSNQPQHF. The DNA for the CDR3 is TGTGCCAGCAGTGAATGGGACAGCCCTTCCAATCAGCCCCAGCATTTT. The whole variable domain, filled in from reference TRBV2 and TRBJ1-5, reads EPEVTQTPSHQVTQMGQEVILRCVPISNHLYFYWYRQILGQKVEFLVSFYNNEISEKSEIFDDQFSVERPDGSNFTLKIRSTKLEDSAMYFCASSEWDSPSNQPQHFGDGTRLSIL.

This sequence joins TRBV19 and TRBJ1-4; 9 positions agree with TRBD1. The CDR3 runs 16 residues. J was trimmed by 2 bases and V by 5 bases; bases with no gene match: 6. CDR1 and CDR2 (germline): LNHDA, SQIVND (reference sequence). The DNA of the CDR3 is TGTGCCAGTAGTCCCATAGGACAGGGGACTAATGAAAAACTGTTTTTT. Translating it yields CASSPIGQGTNEKLFF.

The chain recombines TRBV5-1 with TRBJ1-1; tentative D call: TRBD1 (6 bases). V was trimmed by 5 bases and J by 4 bases, leaving 12 bases between them. Per germline, CDR1 SGHRS and CDR2 YFSETQ. This CDR3 region has 13 residues. The CDR3 nucleotides are TGCGCCAGCAGACAGGGACCTGCCACTGAAGCTTTCTTT. This translates into CASRQGPATEAFF.

This clone has just a few counts. The gene calls are TRBV7-6 and TRBJ2-2; 12 positions match TRBD2. V was pared by 0 bases and J by 0 bases, with 5 bases of the junction left unmatched. Germline V gene lookup returns CDR1 SGHVS and CDR2 FNYEAQ. This CDR3 is 19 amino acids long. The CDR3 is CASSLARTSGISNTGELFF. The CDR3 DNA reads as TGTGCCAGCAGCTTAGCGAGGACTAGCGGGATTTCGAACACCGGGGAGCTGTTTTTT.

The chain uses TRBV14 and TRBJ2-5; TRBD1 matches at 8 bases. The junction had 14 bases not matched to a gene; V was cut back by 0 bases and J by 5 bases. The CDR3 contains 18 residues. The germline gives CDR1 SGHDN, CDR2 FVKESK. CDR3: CASSQDRAGGPLRETQYF. For the CDR3, the DNA is TGTGCCAGCAGCCAAGATCGGGCAGGGGGCCCCCTCAGGGAGACCCAGTACTTC.

The CDR3 nucleotides read TGTGCCAGGACAGCGAACACTGAAGCTTTCTTT. This codes for CARTANTEAFF. The chain uses TRBV2 and TRBJ1-1; D perhaps matches TRBD1 (5 bases). V was trimmed by 9 bases and J by 1 base, leaving 6 bases between them. The germline gives CDR1 SNHLY, CDR2 FYNNEI. This CDR3 has 11 residues.

The genes are TRBV7-2 and TRBJ2-1, with a possible D match to TRBD1 (6 bases). Germline V gene sequence: CDR1 SGHTA, CDR2 FQGNSA. Trimming took 0 bases from V and 4 from J, leaving 10 bases between them. This CDR3 region has 15 residues. CDR3 nucleotide sequence: TGTGCCAGCAGCTTAGCGGACAGCTTGTACAATGAGCAGTTCTTC. This sequence encodes CASSLADSLYNEQFF.

This clone appeared a few times. At one end the junction does not follow the germline gene, possibly because of a read error. The chain is built from TRBV5-8 and TRBJ2-7; no clear D. The CDR3 length is 13 residues. Germline values: CDR1 SGHTS, CDR2 YDEGEE. DNA of the CDR3: TGTGCCAGCAGCTTATCCCTTCTAGACCGCCCGATCTTC. It codes for CASSLSLLDRPIF. The whole variable domain, filled in from reference TRBV5-8 and TRBJ2-7, reads EAGVTQSPTHLIKTRGQQATLRCSPISGHTSVYWYQQALGLGLQFLLWYDEGEERNRGNFPPRFSGRQFPNYSSELNVNALELEDSALYLCASSLSLLDRPIFGPGTRLTVT.

The V gene is TRBV7-2, the J gene TRBJ2-5; D gene uncertain. Between the trimmed V and J ends, which lost 1 base and 1 base, there was a span of 4 bases. The CDR3 is 13 residues long. Germline V gene lookup returns CDR1 SGHTA and CDR2 FQGNSA. The CDR3 protein is CASSLVSQETQYF. The CDR3 coding sequence is TGTGCCAGCAGCTTAGTATCCCAAGAGACCCAGTACTTC.